Sequencing of this T cell receptor beta chain was carried out in a study of control samples from healthy donors and cancer patients (dated by TCRdb to 2018 to 2021). About this clone itself: It lacks a known antigen. Base qualities are not recorded, but no much larger clone differs from it by a single base.

Library construction relied on the immunoSEQ multiplex PCR assay. Entries here come from immuneACCESS through TCRdb and include only in-frame sequences with V and J called. Some clones fail to appear in such tables; in the studies checked, an unresolved V gene covers under half of the shortfall, and the cause of the remainder is unknown. This sample has 60,000 or so clones in its table, and nearly 90% of those were observed once. The ten top clones hold approximately 4% of the sample. The TCR originated in a man in his fifties or sixties in good health. Specimen: blood.

The CDR3 region reads CASSKGYLADTQYF. The sequenced DNA is TGTGCCAGTAGTAAGGGATACCTGGCAGATACGCAGTATTTT. Rearrangement joined TRBV19 to TRBJ2-3, with the D gene not clear enough to name. From a lookup of the germline V gene (reference sequence), CDR1 and CDR2 are LNHDA and SQIVND. Reading from cysteine to phenylalanine, the CDR3 counts 14 amino acids. The sequence is cut down to CDR3 DNA, 42 bases in frame from base 1. The junction shows trimming of 4 bases on V and 4 bases on J, plus 12 bases between the germline ends.